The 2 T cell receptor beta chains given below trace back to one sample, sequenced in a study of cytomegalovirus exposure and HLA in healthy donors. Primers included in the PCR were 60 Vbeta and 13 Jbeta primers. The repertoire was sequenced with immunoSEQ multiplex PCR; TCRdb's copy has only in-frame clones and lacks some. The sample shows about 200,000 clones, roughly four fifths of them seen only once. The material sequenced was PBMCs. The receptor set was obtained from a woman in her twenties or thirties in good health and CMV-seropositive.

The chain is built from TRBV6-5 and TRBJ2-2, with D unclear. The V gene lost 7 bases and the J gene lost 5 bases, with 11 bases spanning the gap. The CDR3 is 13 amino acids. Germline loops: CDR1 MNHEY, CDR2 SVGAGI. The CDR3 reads CASNRPGTGELFF. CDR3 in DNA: TGTGCCAGCAACCGGCCCGGGACCGGGGAGCTGTTTTTT.

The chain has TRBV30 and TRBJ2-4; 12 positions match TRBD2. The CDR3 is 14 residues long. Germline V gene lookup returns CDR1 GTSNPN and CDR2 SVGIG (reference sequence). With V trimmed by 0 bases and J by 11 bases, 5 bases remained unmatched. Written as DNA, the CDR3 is TGTGCCTGGAGTGTGGGGCTAGCGGGGGGGGTTCAGTACTTC. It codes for CAWSVGLAGGVQYF.